These T cell receptor beta chains were read from a single sample in a study of beta chain features in type 1 diabetes. Clones were read by immunoSEQ multiplex PCR, and TCRdb kept only the in-frame ones, dropping some. This sample has approximately 730,000 clones, with around 15% found just once. Material: naive CD4+ T cells from blood. Receptor source: a man aged 18 to 30 with type 1 diabetes. Each CDR3 is given with its conserved first and last residue. The D gene is left open where the match is weak. Clone size is given for some rows only: seen once, a few or many times, or a class if the clone is expanded.

clone_size j_call d_call cdr3_length v_call cdr3_aa cdr3_nt
. TRBJ2-2 TRBD2 16 TRBV5-1 CASSLRVAGNTGELFF TGCGCCAGCAGCCTGAGGGTAGCGGGGAACACCGGGGAGCTGTTTTTT
few TRBJ2-3 . 14 TRBV27 CASGDLRDTDTQYF TGTGCCAGCGGGGACCTTCGAGACACAGATACGCAGTATTTT
. TRBJ2-7 TRBD2 14 TRBV18 CASSQLAGDYEQYF TGTGCCAGCTCACAACTAGCGGGGGACTACGAGCAGTACTTC
few TRBJ2-7 . 15 TRBV18 CASSPLSVISYEQYF TGTGCCAGCTCACCACTTTCGGTAATCTCCTACGAGCAGTACTTC
. TRBJ2-5 . 12 TRBV15 CATSRAIETQYF TGTGCCACCAGCAGAGCAATAGAGACCCAGTACTTC
. TRBJ1-1 . 15 TRBV6-5 CASRPPGRMGTEAFF TGTGCCAGCAGACCCCCAGGGCGGATGGGGACTGAAGCTTTCTTT
. TRBJ2-6 . 15 TRBV5-1 CASSVQFSGANVLTF TGCGCCAGCAGCGTACAGTTCTCTGGGGCCAACGTCCTGACTTTC
. TRBJ2-2 . 15 TRBV5-1 CASSFAAVFTGELFF TGCGCCAGCAGCTTCGCTGCAGTCTTCACCGGGGAGCTGTTTTTT
. TRBJ2-5 . 14 TRBV25-1 CASTAAPGLETQYF TGTGCCAGCACTGCGGCGCCGGGGCTCGAGACCCAGTACTTC
few TRBJ2-3 . 13 TRBV10-3 CAIRPTDTDTQYF TGTGCCATCAGACCGACAGACACAGATACGCAGTATTTT
few TRBJ2-3 . 15 TRBV9 CASSVEGRRTDTQYF TGTGCCAGCAGCGTAGAGGGCAGGCGCACAGATACGCAGTATTTT
. TRBJ2-7 . 15 TRBV6-6 CASSYRTEGVGEQYF TGTGCCAGCAGTTACCGTACCGAGGGGGTAGGGGAGCAGTACTTC
. TRBJ2-5 . 12 TRBV11-1 CASSSRGETQYF TGTGCCAGCAGCTCCAGGGGTGAGACCCAGTACTTC
. TRBJ2-2 . 15 TRBV21-1 CASSTIAPNTGELFF TGTGCCAGCAGCACCATAGCCCCGAACACCGGGGAGCTGTTTTTT
few TRBJ2-1 TRBD2 16 TRBV5-4 CASSRSGGAIYNEQFF TGTGCCAGCAGCCGCAGCGGGGGGGCTATCTACAATGAGCAGTTCTTC
few TRBJ1-2 TRBD1 14 TRBV30 CAWRLGDRGYGYTF TGTGCCTGGAGATTAGGGGACAGGGGGTATGGCTACACCTTC
. TRBJ1-2 . 13 TRBV7-9 CASSFSANYGYTF TGTGCCAGCAGCTTTAGCGCTAACTATGGCTACACCTTC
few TRBJ1-1 . 11 TRBV6-5 CASWLNTEAFF TGTGCCAGCTGGCTGAACACTGAAGCTTTCTTT
. TRBJ2-5 . 14 TRBV11-2 CASSPAASRETQYF TGTGCCAGCAGCCCAGCGGCTAGTCGGGAGACCCAGTACTTC
. TRBJ1-2 . 14 TRBV12-2 CAQGLPSANYGYTF TGTGCACAGGGACTTCCCAGCGCTAACTATGGCTACACCTTC